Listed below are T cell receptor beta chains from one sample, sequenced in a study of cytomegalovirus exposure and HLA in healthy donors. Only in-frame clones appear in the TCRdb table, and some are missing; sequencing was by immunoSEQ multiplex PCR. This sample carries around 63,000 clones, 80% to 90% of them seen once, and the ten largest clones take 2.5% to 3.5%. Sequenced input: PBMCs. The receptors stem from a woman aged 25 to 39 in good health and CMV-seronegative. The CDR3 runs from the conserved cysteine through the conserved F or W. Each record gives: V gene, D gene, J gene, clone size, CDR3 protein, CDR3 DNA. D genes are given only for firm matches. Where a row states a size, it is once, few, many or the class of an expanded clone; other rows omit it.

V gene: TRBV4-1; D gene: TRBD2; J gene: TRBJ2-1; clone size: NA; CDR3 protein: CASSQGREGGLLYNEQFF; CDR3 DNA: TGCGCCAGCAGCCAAGGTCGGGAGGGGGGACTTCTCTACAATGAGCAGTTCTTC
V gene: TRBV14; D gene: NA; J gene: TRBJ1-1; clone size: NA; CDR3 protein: CASSHTGWGTEAFF; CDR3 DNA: TGTGCCAGCAGCCATACAGGGTGGGGCACTGAAGCTTTCTTT
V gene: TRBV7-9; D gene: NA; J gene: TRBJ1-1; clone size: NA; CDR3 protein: CASSLAGGRQNTEAFF; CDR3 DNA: TGTGCCAGCAGCTTAGCCGGAGGAAGACAAAACACTGAAGCTTTCTTT
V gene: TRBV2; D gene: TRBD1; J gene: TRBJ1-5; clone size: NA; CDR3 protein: CASSGQGRSNQPQHF; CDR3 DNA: TGTGCCAGCAGTGGACAGGGAAGGAGCAATCAGCCCCAGCATTTT
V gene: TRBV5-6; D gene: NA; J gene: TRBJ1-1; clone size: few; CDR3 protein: CASSPPRLENTEAFF; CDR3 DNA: TGTGCCAGCAGCCCACCACGACTAGAGAACACTGAAGCTTTCTTT
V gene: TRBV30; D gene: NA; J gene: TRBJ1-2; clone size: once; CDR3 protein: CAWTKGGANYGYTF; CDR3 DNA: TGTGCCTGGACCAAAGGTGGAGCTAACTATGGCTACACCTTC
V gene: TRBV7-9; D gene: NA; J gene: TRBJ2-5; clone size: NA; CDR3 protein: CASSLGGLRVETQYF; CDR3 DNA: TGTGCCAGCAGCTTAGGCGGCCTTCGGGTGGAGACCCAGTACTTC
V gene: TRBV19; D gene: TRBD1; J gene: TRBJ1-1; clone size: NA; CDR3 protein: CASSLQGTGVTEAFF; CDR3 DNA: TGTGCCAGTAGTCTTCAGGGGACAGGGGTTACTGAAGCTTTCTTT
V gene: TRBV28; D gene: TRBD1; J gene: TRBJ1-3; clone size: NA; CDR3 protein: CATFVGQGRNTIYF; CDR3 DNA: TGTGCCACCTTTGTGGGACAGGGCAGAAACACCATATATTTT
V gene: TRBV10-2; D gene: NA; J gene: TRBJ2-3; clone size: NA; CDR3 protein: CASSEPARADTQYF; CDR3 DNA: TGCGCCAGCAGTGAGCCCGCCCGCGCGGATACGCAGTATTTT
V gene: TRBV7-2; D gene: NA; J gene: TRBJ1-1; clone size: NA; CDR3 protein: CASSLAATDYTEAFF; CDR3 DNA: TGTGCCAGCAGCTTAGCGGCGACAGATTACACTGAAGCTTTCTTT
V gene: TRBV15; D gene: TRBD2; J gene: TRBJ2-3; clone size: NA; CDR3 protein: CATSRASGGTDTQYF; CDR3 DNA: TGTGCCACCAGCAGAGCTAGCGGGGGCACAGATACGCAGTATTTT
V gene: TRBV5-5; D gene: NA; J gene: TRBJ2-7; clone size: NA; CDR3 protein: CASSLGHVEQYF; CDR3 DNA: TGTGCCAGCAGCTTGGGGCATGTCGAGCAGTACTTC
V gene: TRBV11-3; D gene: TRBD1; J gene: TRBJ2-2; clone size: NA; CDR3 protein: CASSSGTGDGGELFF; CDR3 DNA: TGTGCCAGCAGCTCCGGGACAGGGGATGGCGGGGAGCTGTTTTTT
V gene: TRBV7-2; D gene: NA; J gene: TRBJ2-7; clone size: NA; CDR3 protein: CASSLAGQAMYF; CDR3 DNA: TGTGCCAGCAGCTTAGCGGGGCAGGCGATGTACTTC
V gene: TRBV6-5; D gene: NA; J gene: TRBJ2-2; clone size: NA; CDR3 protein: CASTNSRVTGELFF; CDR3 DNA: TGTGCCAGCACCAACTCACGCGTGACCGGGGAGCTGTTTTTT
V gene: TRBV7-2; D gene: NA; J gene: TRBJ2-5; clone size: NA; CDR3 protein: CASSTGTPRGPQETQYF; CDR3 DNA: TGTGCCAGCAGCACTGGGACTCCCCGTGGGCCACAAGAGACCCAGTACTTC
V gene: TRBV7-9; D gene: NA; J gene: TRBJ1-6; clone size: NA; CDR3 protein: CSSSLFEGLISPLHF; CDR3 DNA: TGTTCCAGCAGCTTATTTGAGGGTTTGATTTCACCCCTCCACTTT
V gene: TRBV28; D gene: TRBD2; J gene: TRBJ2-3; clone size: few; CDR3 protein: CASSGAGATDTQYF; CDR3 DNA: TGTGCCAGCAGTGGAGCGGGGGCCACAGATACGCAGTATTTT
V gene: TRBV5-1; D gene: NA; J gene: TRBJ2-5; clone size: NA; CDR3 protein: CASSLVSLQETQYF; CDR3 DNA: TGCGCCAGCAGCTTGGTTTCTCTCCAAGAGACCCAGTACTTC
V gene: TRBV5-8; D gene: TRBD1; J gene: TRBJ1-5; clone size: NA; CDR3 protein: CASSLERSGQGDQPQHF; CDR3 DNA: TGTGCCAGCAGCTTGGAGAGGTCGGGACAGGGTGATCAGCCCCAGCATTTT
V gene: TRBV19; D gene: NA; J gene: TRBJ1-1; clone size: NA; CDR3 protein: CASMSPGHLNTEAFF; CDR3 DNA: TGTGCCAGTATGAGCCCTGGACACCTGAACACTGAAGCTTTCTTT
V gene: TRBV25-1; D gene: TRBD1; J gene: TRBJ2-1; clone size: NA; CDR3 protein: CASSEWDRVNEQFF; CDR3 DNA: TGTGCCAGCAGTGAATGGGACAGGGTTAATGAGCAGTTCTTC
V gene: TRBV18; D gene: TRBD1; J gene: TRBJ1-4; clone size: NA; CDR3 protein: CASSPQGAYDEKLFF; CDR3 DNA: TGTGCCAGCTCACCGCAGGGGGCCTATGATGAAAAACTGTTTTTT
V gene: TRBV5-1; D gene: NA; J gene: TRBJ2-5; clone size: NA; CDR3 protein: CASSLRRGQETQYF; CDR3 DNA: TGCGCCAGCAGCTTGAGGAGAGGGCAAGAGACCCAGTACTTC
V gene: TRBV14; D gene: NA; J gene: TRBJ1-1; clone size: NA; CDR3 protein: CASSRAYLNTEAFF; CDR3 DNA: TGTGCCAGCAGCCGAGCTTACCTGAACACTGAAGCTTTCTTT
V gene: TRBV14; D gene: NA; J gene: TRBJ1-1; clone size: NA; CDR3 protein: CASSQDLGGRAFF; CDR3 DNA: TGTGCCAGCAGCCAAGATCTTGGTGGTCGGGCTTTCTTT